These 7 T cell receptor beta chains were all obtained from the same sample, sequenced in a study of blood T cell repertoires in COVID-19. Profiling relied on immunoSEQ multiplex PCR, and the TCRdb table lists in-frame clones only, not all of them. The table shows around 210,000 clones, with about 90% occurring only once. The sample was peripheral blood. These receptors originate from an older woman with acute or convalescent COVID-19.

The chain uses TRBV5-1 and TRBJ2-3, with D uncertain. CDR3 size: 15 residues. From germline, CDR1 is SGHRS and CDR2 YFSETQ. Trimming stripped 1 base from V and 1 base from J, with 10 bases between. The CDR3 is CASSLLRGGTDTQYF. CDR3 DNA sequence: TGCGCCAGCAGCTTGTTGCGAGGCGGCACAGATACGCAGTATTTT.

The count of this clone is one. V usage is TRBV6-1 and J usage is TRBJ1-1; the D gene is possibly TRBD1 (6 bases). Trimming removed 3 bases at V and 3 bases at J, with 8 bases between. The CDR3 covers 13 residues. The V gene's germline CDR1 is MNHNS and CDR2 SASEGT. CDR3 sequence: CASSEGAHTEAFF. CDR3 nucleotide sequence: TGTGCCAGCAGTGAGGGGGCGCACACTGAAGCTTTCTTT.

CDR3 in DNA: TGCAGCGTAGAGGGTAACACTGAAGCTTTCTTT. It encodes CSVEGNTEAFF. This chain links TRBV29-1 with TRBJ1-1; no definite D call. Between the trimmed V and J ends, which lost 6 bases and 2 bases, there was a span of 7 bases. This CDR3 comprises 11 residues. Germline CDR1 SQVTM, CDR2 ANQGSEA.

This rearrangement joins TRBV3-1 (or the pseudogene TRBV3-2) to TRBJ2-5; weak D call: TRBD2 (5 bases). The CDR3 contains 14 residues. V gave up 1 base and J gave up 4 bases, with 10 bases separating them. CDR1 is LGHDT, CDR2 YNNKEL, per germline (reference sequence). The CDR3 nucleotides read TGTGCCAGCAGCCAAGCCGTCGGAGGAGAGACCCAGTACTTC. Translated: CASSQAVGGETQYF.

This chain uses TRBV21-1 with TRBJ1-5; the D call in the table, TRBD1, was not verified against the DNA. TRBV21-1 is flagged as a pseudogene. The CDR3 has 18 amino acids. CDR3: CASSKWTQKGRSNQPQHF. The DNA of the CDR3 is TGTGCCAGCAGCAAGTGGACACAAAAAGGACGTAGCAATCAGCCCCAGCATTTT.

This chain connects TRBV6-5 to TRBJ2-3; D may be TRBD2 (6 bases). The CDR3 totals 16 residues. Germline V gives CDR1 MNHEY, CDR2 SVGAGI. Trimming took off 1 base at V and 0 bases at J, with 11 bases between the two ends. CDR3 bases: TGTGCCAGCAGTTACTACGGCGGGACTAGCACAGATACGCAGTATTTT. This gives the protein CASSYYGGTSTDTQYF.

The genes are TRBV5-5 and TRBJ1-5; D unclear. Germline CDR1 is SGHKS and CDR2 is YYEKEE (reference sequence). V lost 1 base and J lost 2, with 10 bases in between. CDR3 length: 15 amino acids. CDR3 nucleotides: TGTGCCAGCAGCTTGAACCCTATCGGCAATCAGCCCCAGCATTTT. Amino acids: CASSLNPIGNQPQHF. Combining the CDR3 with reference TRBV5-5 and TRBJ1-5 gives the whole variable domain DAGVTQSPTHLIKTRGQQVTLRCSPISGHKSVSWYQQVLGQGPQFIFQYYEKEERGRGNFPDRFSARQFPNYSSELNVNALLLGDSALYLCASSLNPIGNQPQHFGDGTRLSIL.